Listed below are T cell receptor beta chains from one sample, sequenced in a study of cytotoxic CD8 clonotypes in ibrutinib-treated CLL. Assay used: immunoSEQ multiplex PCR; TCRdb lists only in-frame clones, some missing. The repertoire holds about 140,000 clones, around 76% seen once, with around 5% in the top ten. This sample comprised PBMCs, obtained after 24 months of ibrutinib treatment. Receptors originate from a human donor with chronic lymphocytic leukemia. Each CDR3 is given with its conserved first and last residue. The D gene is left open where the match is weak. Clone size is not always given. Where it is, it says once, few, many or a class for expanded clones.

D: .
J: TRBJ1-5
size: .
V: TRBV28
CDR3: CASREGNQPQHF
DNA: TGTGCCAGCAGGGAGGGGAATCAGCCCCAGCATTTT

D: .
J: TRBJ2-3
size: .
V: TRBV7-9
CDR3: CASSLGIVTDTQYF
DNA: TGTGCCAGCAGCTTAGGGATAGTCACAGATACGCAGTATTTT

D: .
J: TRBJ1-2
size: .
V: TRBV5-1
CDR3: CASSLTARGDNYGYTF
DNA: TGCGCCAGCAGCTTGACGGCGAGGGGAGATAACTATGGCTACACCTTC

D: TRBD1
J: TRBJ1-5
size: few
V: TRBV30
CDR3: CAWRGQGARQPQHF
DNA: TGTGCCTGGAGGGGACAGGGGGCGAGGCAGCCCCAGCATTTT

D: .
J: TRBJ2-6
size: .
V: TRBV10-3
CDR3: CAARGDSGANVLTF
DNA: TGTGCCGCCAGGGGGGACTCTGGGGCCAACGTCCTGACTTTC

D: TRBD1
J: TRBJ1-1
size: once
V: TRBV5-1
CDR3: CASSPGQGPEAFF
DNA: TGCGCCAGCAGCCCGGGACAGGGGCCTGAAGCTTTCTTT

D: .
J: TRBJ2-6
size: .
V: TRBV7-9
CDR3: CASSLGVLANVLTF
DNA: TGTGCCAGCAGCTTAGGGGTTCTCGCCAACGTCCTGACTTTC

D: .
J: TRBJ1-1
size: .
V: TRBV7-2
CDR3: CASMGGRTLVTEAFF
DNA: TGTGCCAGCATGGGGGGGCGGACTTTGGTCACTGAAGCTTTCTTT

D: TRBD1
J: TRBJ1-4
size: .
V: TRBV10-3
CDR3: CATSTGTNEKLFF
DNA: TGTGCCACCTCGACAGGGACTAATGAAAAACTGTTTTTT

D: .
J: TRBJ2-5
size: once
V: TRBV5-1
CDR3: CASSTRGEETQYF
DNA: TGCGCCAGCAGCACGAGGGGGGAAGAGACCCAGTACTTC

D: TRBD1
J: TRBJ1-6
size: few
V: TRBV10-3
CDR3: CAIRTGVNSPLHF
DNA: TGTGCCATTCGGACAGGGGTTAATTCACCCCTCCACTTT

D: TRBD1
J: TRBJ2-4
size: few
V: TRBV7-8
CDR3: CASSWTGLKNIQYF
DNA: TGTGCCAGCAGCTGGACAGGGCTCAAAAACATTCAGTACTTC

D: TRBD2
J: TRBJ2-3
size: .
V: TRBV7-2
CDR3: CASSIPSGRALGTDTQYF
DNA: TGTGCCAGCAGCATACCTAGCGGGAGGGCCCTCGGCACAGATACGCAGTATTTT

D: .
J: TRBJ1-3
size: .
V: TRBV11-3
CDR3: CASSLFGTGGTIYF
DNA: TGTGCCAGCAGCTTGTTTGGGACCGGGGGCACCATATATTTT

D: TRBD1
J: TRBJ1-5
size: .
V: TRBV5-6
CDR3: CASSLVGGGQPQHF
DNA: TGTGCCAGCAGCTTGGTAGGGGGCGGTCAGCCCCAGCATTTT

D: .
J: TRBJ1-1
size: many
V: TRBV7-2
CDR3: CASSLVGRSGPEAFF
DNA: TGTGCCAGCAGCTTAGTGGGCAGGTCGGGACCTGAAGCTTTCTTT

D: TRBD2
J: TRBJ2-1
size: .
V: TRBV15
CDR3: CATSSGLAGGPVHNEQFF
DNA: TGTGCCACCAGCAGCGGCCTAGCGGGGGGGCCGGTCCACAATGAGCAGTTCTTC

D: TRBD2
J: TRBJ2-5
size: .
V: TRBV10-1
CDR3: CASRTWGGERQETQYF
DNA: TGCGCCAGCAGGACCTGGGGGGGGGAACGTCAAGAGACCCAGTACTTC

D: TRBD1
J: TRBJ1-2
size: .
V: TRBV7-2
CDR3: CASSPRQGGYTF
DNA: TGTGCCAGCAGCCCCCGACAGGGAGGCTATACCTTC

D: .
J: TRBJ1-1
size: .
V: TRBV27
CDR3: CASSRADMNTEAFF
DNA: TGTGCCAGCAGTAGGGCAGACATGAACACTGAAGCTTTCTTT

D: TRBD1
J: TRBJ2-2
size: .
V: TRBV30
CDR3: CAQNRGLGTGELFF
DNA: TGTGCCCAGAACAGGGGGCTGGGCACCGGGGAGCTGTTTTTT

D: .
J: TRBJ1-2
size: .
V: TRBV19
CDR3: CASSIPGRNYGYTF
DNA: TGTGCCAGTAGTATTCCGGGTCGCAACTATGGCTACACCTTC

D: .
J: TRBJ2-5
size: .
V: TRBV4-3
CDR3: CASSQPHWAGAPETQYF
DNA: TGCGCCAGCAGCCAACCCCACTGGGCGGGGGCGCCTGAGACCCAGTACTTC

D: TRBD2
J: TRBJ2-5
size: .
V: TRBV9
CDR3: CASPTGGSGTETQYF
DNA: TGTGCCAGCCCGACCGGGGGGAGCGGTACGGAGACCCAGTACTTC

D: TRBD1
J: TRBJ1-2
size: .
V: TRBV28
CDR3: CASRPPDGGGLYGYTF
DNA: TGTGCCAGCAGACCTCCGGACGGAGGGGGCCTCTATGGCTACACCTTC

D: .
J: TRBJ1-2
size: .
V: TRBV21-1
CDR3: CASSKKGLNYGYTF
DNA: TGTGCCAGCAGCAAGAAAGGCCTTAACTATGGCTACACCTTC

D: TRBD1
J: TRBJ2-7
size: .
V: TRBV7-9
CDR3: CASSRGQGGSYEQYF
DNA: TGTGCCAGCAGCCGGGGACAGGGGGGCTCCTACGAGCAGTACTTC

D: .
J: TRBJ1-1
size: .
V: TRBV29-1
CDR3: CSVGSGALNTEAFF
DNA: TGCAGCGTTGGTAGCGGAGCCCTGAACACTGAAGCTTTCTTT

D: .
J: TRBJ2-1
size: .
V: TRBV6-5
CDR3: CASTLVENEQFF
DNA: TGTGCCAGCACCCTCGTCGAGAATGAGCAGTTCTTC

D: .
J: TRBJ2-3
size: .
V: TRBV4-2
CDR3: CASSPLRGRSTDTQYF
DNA: TGTGCCAGCAGCCCCCTCCGGGGCCGTAGCACAGATACGCAGTATTTT

D: .
J: TRBJ2-2
size: .
V: TRBV9
CDR3: CASSASGLSGELFF
DNA: TGTGCCAGCAGCGCCTCCGGCCTGTCCGGGGAGCTGTTTTTT

D: TRBD2
J: TRBJ2-7
size: .
V: TRBV18
CDR3: CASSPRGLEGNEQYF
DNA: TGTGCCAGCTCACCACGGGGACTAGAGGGGAACGAGCAGTACTTC

D: TRBD2
J: TRBJ2-2
size: few
V: TRBV4-2
CDR3: CASSQLAGGPRPGELFF
DNA: TGTGCCAGCAGCCAACTAGCGGGAGGGCCGAGGCCCGGGGAGCTGTTTTTT

D: TRBD1
J: TRBJ1-1
size: .
V: TRBV15
CDR3: CATSNTYRGPQEGFF
DNA: TGTGCCACCAGCAACACCTACAGGGGCCCCCAGGAGGGTTTCTTT

D: .
J: TRBJ1-1
size: .
V: TRBV6-6
CDR3: CASSPLGGTEAFF
DNA: TGTGCCAGCAGCCCCCTCGGGGGCACTGAAGCTTTCTTT

D: .
J: TRBJ1-5
size: .
V: TRBV6-5
CDR3: CASRRALNQPQHF
DNA: TGTGCCAGCAGACGGGCCCTTAATCAGCCCCAGCATTTT

D: .
J: TRBJ2-1
size: once
V: TRBV2
CDR3: CASGVGGPYNEQFF
DNA: TGTGCCAGCGGTGTGGGGGGGCCGTACAATGAGCAGTTCTTC

D: .
J: TRBJ2-7
size: many
V: TRBV30
CDR3: CAWSGRRADEQYF
DNA: TGTGCCTGGAGCGGACGCAGGGCGGACGAGCAGTACTTC

D: .
J: TRBJ1-4
size: few
V: TRBV7-8
CDR3: CASSPPGANEKLFF
DNA: TGTGCCAGCAGCCCACCAGGGGCTAATGAAAAACTGTTTTTT

D: .
J: TRBJ2-5
size: .
V: TRBV27
CDR3: CASAMWRVMGETQYF
DNA: TGTGCCAGCGCGATGTGGAGGGTAATGGGAGAGACCCAGTACTTC

D: .
J: TRBJ2-7
size: .
V: TRBV7-2
CDR3: CASSSPPYEQYF
DNA: TGTGCCAGCAGCTCTCCCCCCTACGAGCAGTACTTC